These 13 T cell receptor beta chains came from one sample sequenced in a study of T cell repertoires in cytomegalovirus infection. TCRdb processed the reads anew with MiXCR; each CDR3 protein has one entry. Of about half a million distinct CDR3 sequences in the sample, about two fifths were seen once. No antigen has been assigned to these receptors. This specimen consisted of cultured PBMCs, obtained from culture after CMV antigen stimulation. These receptors originate from a human donor in good health (CMV status not recorded). Some clones in this sample may be carry-over from other donors' samples.

There are a few counts of this clonotype. V gene TRBV2 combines with J gene TRBJ1-2, with TRBD1 matching 8 bases. The germline V gene has CDR1 SNHLY and CDR2 FYNNEI. V shed 6 bases and J 2 bases; nucleotides not matched to a gene: 8. CDR3 length: 15 amino acids. The CDR3 protein is CASRESRDRNYGYTF. CDR3 DNA: TGTGCCAGCAGAGAGAGCCGGGACAGGAACTATGGCTACACCTTC.

This chain links TRBV7-9 with TRBJ2-7; 7 positions agree with TRBD1. Trimming took 5 bases from V and 0 from J; bases not matched to a gene: 7. From germline, CDR1 is SEHNR and CDR2 FQNEAQ (reference sequence). This CDR3 contains 15 residues. CDR3 bases: TGTGCCAGCAGCCCGGTAGGACAGGCCTCCTACGAGCAGTACTTC. It codes for CASSPVGQASYEQYF.

In its sample, this clonotype was seen a few times. The chain joins TRBV7-9 to TRBJ2-7, with 9 bases lining up with TRBD1. This CDR3 contains 16 residues. The junction had 4 bases not matched to a gene; V was cut back by 1 base and J by 0 bases. Germline V gene data show CDR1 as SEHNR and CDR2 as FQNEAQ (reference sequence). CDR3 coding DNA: TGTGCCAGCAGCTTAGGCGGACAGGGGACCTCCTACGAGCAGTACTTC. The encoded protein is CASSLGGQGTSYEQYF.

The chain employs TRBV6-5 and TRBJ1-2; 9 positions match TRBD1. Losses at the gene ends were 6 bases for V and 7 bases for J; bases not matched to a gene: 3. The CDR3 extends over 12 amino acids. The germline V gene encodes CDR1 MNHEY and CDR2 SVGAGI. CDR3 residues: CASRRTGAGYTF. The CDR3 DNA reads as TGTGCCAGCAGGAGGACAGGGGCTGGCTACACCTTC.

The chain employs TRBV11-2 and TRBJ2-6; TRBD2 matches at 9 bases. J was trimmed by 13 bases and V by 5 bases; bases with no gene match: 15. Germline V gene data show CDR1 as SGHAT and CDR2 as FQNNGV. The CDR3 runs 16 residues. The DNA of the CDR3 is TGTGCCAGCAGCAATACCGGGACTAGCCCCCCAATTGTCCTGACTTTC. As protein: CASSNTGTSPPIVLTF.

This clonotype was counted a few times. The chain combines TRBV7-9 with TRBJ2-3; D tentatively reads TRBD1 or TRBD2 (5 bases each). The CDR3 consists of 15 residues. The V end was cut by 3 bases, the J end by 6 bases, with 16 bases between. Germline loops: CDR1 SEHNR, CDR2 FQNEAQ (reference sequence). CDR3 sequence: CASSFPPGWGDTQYF. The CDR3 DNA follows: TGTGCCAGCAGCTTCCCTCCCGGGTGGGGGGATACGCAGTATTTT.

The chain joins TRBV7-4 to TRBJ2-7; unclear D gene. This CDR3 comprises 11 residues. With 5 bases removed from V and 5 bases from J, the gap between germline ends came to 7 bases. Germline assignment: CDR1 SGHVT and CDR2 SQSDAQ. CDR3 loop: CASSAYHEQYF. In DNA form, the CDR3 reads TGTGCCAGCAGCGCCTACCACGAGCAGTACTTC.

The genes are TRBV15 and TRBJ2-3; no clear D. Germline V gene lookup returns CDR1 LNHNV and CDR2 YYDKDF (reference sequence). V was trimmed by 5 bases and J by 0 bases, leaving 9 bases between them. This CDR3 is 14 amino acids long. The CDR3 coding sequence is TGTGCCACCAGCTACAGAGAGAGCACAGATACGCAGTATTTT. This translates into CATSYRESTDTQYF.

This clonotype has more than one count but fewer than ten. The chain links TRBV2 to TRBJ1-5; unclear D gene. Germline V CDR1 and CDR2: SNHLY, FYNNEI. V dropped 6 bases and J dropped 5 bases, with 14 bases sitting between them. The CDR3 has 14 residues. CDR3 nucleotides: TGTGCCAGCAGCCAGGCGGTTAATCATCAGCCCCAGCATTTT. This sequence encodes CASSQAVNHQPQHF.

This chain connects TRBV24-1 to TRBJ2-1, with D possibly being TRBD2 (6 bases). Germline V gives CDR1 KGHDR, CDR2 SFDVKD. The CDR3 consists of 15 residues. V dropped 3 bases and J dropped 8 bases, with 16 bases sitting between them. CDR3 DNA sequence: TGTGCCACCAGTGATCAGCGGGTGGGGGAGCATGAGCAGTTCTTC. Encoded protein: CATSDQRVGEHEQFF.

The chain combines TRBV6-2 or TRBV6-3 with TRBJ2-1; D is perhaps TRBD2 (5 bases). The V end was cut by 4 bases, the J end by 3 bases, with 7 bases between. Looked up from germline, CDR1 is MNHEY and CDR2 is SVGEGT. The CDR3 has 13 amino acids. Here the CDR3 reads CASSWRIYNEQFF. DNA for the CDR3: TGTGCCAGCAGTTGGAGGATCTACAATGAGCAGTTCTTC.

The CDR3: CASSSPNSNQPQHF. The CDR3 bases are TGTGCCAGCAGTTCCCCCAATAGCAATCAGCCCCAGCATTTT. This chain uses TRBV6-6 with TRBJ1-5; unclear D gene. Trimming took off 4 bases at V and 0 bases at J, with 7 bases between the two ends. CDR1 is MNHNY and CDR2 is SVGAGI in the germline V gene (reference sequence). There are 14 residues in the CDR3.

The chain recombines TRBV7-2 with TRBJ2-5; D call uncertain. V lost 4 bases, J lost 5 bases, and 14 bases lay in between. Germline V gene sequence: CDR1 SGHTA, CDR2 FQGNSA. CDR3 size: 14 residues. CDR3 loop: CASSSPPSRETQYF. The CDR3 nucleotides read TGTGCCAGCAGCTCTCCCCCAAGTCGGGAGACCCAGTACTTC.